The 4 T cell receptor beta chains below come from one sample, sequenced in a study of CD8+ T cells in alopecia areata. cDNA reverse transcribed from extracted RNA served as the sequencing template. Some clones are missing from TCRdb's copy, which holds only in-frame ones; the method was immunoSEQ multiplex PCR. The sample carries 120,000 or so clones, roughly 50% recorded once. The sequencing input was NKG2D-low CD8+ T cells sorted from blood. The receptor set was obtained from a human donor with alopecia areata.

This chain links TRBV5-6 with TRBJ2-7, with 9 bases matching TRBD1. Germline CDR1 and CDR2: SGHDT and YYEEEE. The CDR3 runs to 15 residues. V trimming: 2 bases; J trimming: 4 bases; junction bases outside the gene matches: 7. This CDR3 reads CASSFVGTGKYEQYF. The CDR3 DNA reads as TGTGCCAGCAGCTTTGTTGGGACAGGGAAATACGAGCAGTACTTC.

The chain uses TRBV29-1 and TRBJ2-3; 9 positions match TRBD1. The germline V gene encodes CDR1 SQVTM and CDR2 ANQGSEA. V shed 2 bases, J shed 5 bases, and the junction held 8 bases outside the gene matches. The CDR3 sequence is 15 residues long. The CDR3 DNA follows: TGCAGCGTTGAAAGTGGGGACAGGGATGGAGATACGCAGTATTTT. Amino acids: CSVESGDRDGDTQYF.

J is TRBJ2-7 and V is TRBV29-1; no clear D gene. This CDR3 comprises 12 residues. Germline-derived CDR1 and CDR2 are SQVTM and ANQGSEA. Trimming stripped 2 bases from V and 0 bases from J, with 5 bases between. CDR3 protein: CSVESSSYEQYF. The CDR3 coding sequence is TGCAGCGTTGAAAGCTCCTCCTACGAGCAGTACTTC.

A few counts support this clone. The rearrangement joins TRBV29-1 to TRBJ1-1; D is uncertain. The CDR3 sequence is 13 residues long. V was trimmed by 5 bases and J by 1 base, leaving 11 bases between them. Germline V gene sequence: CDR1 SQVTM, CDR2 ANQGSEA. The chain's CDR3 is CSVFSPPNTEAFF. The CDR3 DNA reads as TGCAGCGTTTTTTCCCCACCGAACACTGAAGCTTTCTTT.